This record concerns one T cell receptor beta chain sequence. The target antigen is unknown. The analysis combined second doses at about 4 or about 12 weeks. These data are taken from a study of T cell responses to AZD1222 COVID-19 vaccine. General observations from the study: A reported finding is that nearly half of spike-specific TCRs target unmutated variant regions. The donor cohort was predominantly white British with a female majority, and clonal diversity may have been underestimated. The CD4 TCRs associated with vaccination extended across spike and predominated at 160-218 and 743-854.

TCRdb's table, derived via immunoSEQ multiplex PCR, lists solely in-frame clones and lacks some. The table shows about 150,000 clones, with roughly nine tenths occurring only once. The CDR3 loop spans 18 amino acids. J lost 6 bases, V lost 0 bases, and 15 bases had no gene match. The TCR was taken from an adult who received the AZD1222 COVID-19 vaccine. The V call is TRBV23-1, the J call TRBJ1-2; 8 nucleotides agree with TRBD1. TRBV23-1 is designated an ORF whose function remains uncertain. The material sequenced was peripheral blood, taken 28 days after the second AZD1222 dose. DNA of the CDR3: TGCGCCAGCAGTCAATCCATGGACAGGGAAAGAGTAGTTCATGGCTACACCTTC. It translates to CASSQSMDRERVVHGYTF.